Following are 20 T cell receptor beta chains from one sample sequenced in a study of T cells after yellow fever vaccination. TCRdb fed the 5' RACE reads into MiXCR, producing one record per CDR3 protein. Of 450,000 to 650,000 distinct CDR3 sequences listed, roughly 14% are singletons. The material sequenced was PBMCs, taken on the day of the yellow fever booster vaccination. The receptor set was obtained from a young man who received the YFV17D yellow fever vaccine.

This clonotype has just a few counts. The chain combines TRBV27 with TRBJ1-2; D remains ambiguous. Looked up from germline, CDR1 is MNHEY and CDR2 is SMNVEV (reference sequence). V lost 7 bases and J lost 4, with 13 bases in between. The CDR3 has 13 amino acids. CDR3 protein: CASTPSPGYGYTF. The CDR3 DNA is TGTGCCAGCACGCCCTCCCCGGGCTATGGCTACACCTTC.

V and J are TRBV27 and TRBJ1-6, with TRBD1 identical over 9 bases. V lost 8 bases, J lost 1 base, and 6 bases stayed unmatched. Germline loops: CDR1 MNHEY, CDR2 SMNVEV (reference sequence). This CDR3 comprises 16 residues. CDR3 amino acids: CASGQGFLSYNSPLHF. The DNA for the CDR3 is TGTGCCAGCGGACAGGGGTTCCTTTCCTATAATTCACCCCTCCACTTT.

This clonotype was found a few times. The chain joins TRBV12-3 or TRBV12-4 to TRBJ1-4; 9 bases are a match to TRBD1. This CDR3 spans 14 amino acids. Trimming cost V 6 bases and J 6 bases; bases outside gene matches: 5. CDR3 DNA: TGTGCCAGCAGGTCCGGGACAGGGCATGAAAAACTGTTTTTT. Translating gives CASRSGTGHEKLFF.

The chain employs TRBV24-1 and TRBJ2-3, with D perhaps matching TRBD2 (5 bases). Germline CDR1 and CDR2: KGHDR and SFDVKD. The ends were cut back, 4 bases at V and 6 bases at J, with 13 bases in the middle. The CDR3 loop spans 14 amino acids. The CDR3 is CATSEPGSTDTQYF. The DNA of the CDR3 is TGTGCCACCAGTGAGCCGGGATCAACGGATACGCAGTATTTT.

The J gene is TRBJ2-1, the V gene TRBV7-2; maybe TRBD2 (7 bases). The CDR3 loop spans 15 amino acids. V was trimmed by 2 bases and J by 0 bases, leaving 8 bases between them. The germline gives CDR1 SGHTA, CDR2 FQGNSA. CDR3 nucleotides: TGTGCCAGCAGCTTAAGGGGGGGCTCCTACAATGAGCAGTTCTTC. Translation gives CASSLRGGSYNEQFF. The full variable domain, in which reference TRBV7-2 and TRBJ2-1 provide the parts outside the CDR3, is GAGVSQSPSNKVTEKGKDVELRCDPISGHTALYWYRQSLGQGLEFLIYFQGNSAPDKSGLPSDRFSAERTGGSVSTLTIQRTQQEDSAVYLCASSLRGGSYNEQFFGPGTRLTVL.

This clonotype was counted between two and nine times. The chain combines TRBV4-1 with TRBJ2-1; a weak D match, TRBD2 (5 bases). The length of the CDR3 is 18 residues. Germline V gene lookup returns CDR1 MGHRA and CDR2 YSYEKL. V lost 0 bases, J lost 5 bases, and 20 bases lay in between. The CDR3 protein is CASSQDRVSSPTNNEQFF. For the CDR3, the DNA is TGCGCCAGCAGCCAAGATCGGGTCTCTAGCCCGACGAACAATGAGCAGTTCTTC.

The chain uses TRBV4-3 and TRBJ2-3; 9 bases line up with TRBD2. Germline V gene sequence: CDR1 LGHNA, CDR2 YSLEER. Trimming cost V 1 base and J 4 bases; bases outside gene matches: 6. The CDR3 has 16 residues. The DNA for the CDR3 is TGCGCCAGCAGCCAAGTTAGCGGGAGTTCATCAGATACGCAGTATTTT. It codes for CASSQVSGSSSDTQYF.

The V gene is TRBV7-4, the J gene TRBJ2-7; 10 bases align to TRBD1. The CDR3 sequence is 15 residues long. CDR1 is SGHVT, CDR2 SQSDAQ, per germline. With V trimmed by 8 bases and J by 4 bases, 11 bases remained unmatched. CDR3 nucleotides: TGTGCCAGCGGTACCGACAGGGGGCGTATTTACGAGCAGTACTTC. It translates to CASGTDRGRIYEQYF.

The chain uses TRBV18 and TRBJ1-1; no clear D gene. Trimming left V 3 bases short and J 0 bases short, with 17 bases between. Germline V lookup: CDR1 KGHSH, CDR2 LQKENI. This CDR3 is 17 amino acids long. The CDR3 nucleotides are TGTGCCAGCTCACCTCTTACGGGCACGGCCCTGAACACTGAAGCTTTCTTT. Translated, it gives CASSPLTGTALNTEAFF.

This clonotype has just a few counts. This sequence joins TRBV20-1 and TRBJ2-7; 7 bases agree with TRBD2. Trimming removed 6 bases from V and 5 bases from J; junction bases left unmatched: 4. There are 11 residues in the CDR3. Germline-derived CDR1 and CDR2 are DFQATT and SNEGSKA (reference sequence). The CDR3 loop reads CSARGLNEQYF. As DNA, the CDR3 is TGCAGTGCCCGGGGACTAAACGAGCAGTACTTC.

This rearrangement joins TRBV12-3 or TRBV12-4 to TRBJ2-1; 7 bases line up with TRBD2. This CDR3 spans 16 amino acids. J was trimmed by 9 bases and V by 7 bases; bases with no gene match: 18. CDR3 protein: CASTPSSWEGWSEQFF. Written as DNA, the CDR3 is TGTGCCAGCACTCCGTCTTCATGGGAGGGGTGGTCTGAGCAGTTCTTC.

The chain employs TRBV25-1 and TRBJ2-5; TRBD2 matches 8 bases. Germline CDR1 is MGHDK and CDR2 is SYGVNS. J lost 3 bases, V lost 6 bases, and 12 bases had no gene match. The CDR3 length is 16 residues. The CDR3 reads CASRPLPGLGEETQYF. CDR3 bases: TGTGCCAGCAGACCACTCCCGGGACTAGGCGAAGAGACCCAGTACTTC.

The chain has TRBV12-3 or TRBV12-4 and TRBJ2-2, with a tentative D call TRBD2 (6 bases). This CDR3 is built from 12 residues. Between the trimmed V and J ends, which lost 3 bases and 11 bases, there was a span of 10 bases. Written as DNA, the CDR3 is TGTGCCAGCAGTTTGGGGGGAATTGAGCTGTTTTTT. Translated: CASSLGGIELFF.

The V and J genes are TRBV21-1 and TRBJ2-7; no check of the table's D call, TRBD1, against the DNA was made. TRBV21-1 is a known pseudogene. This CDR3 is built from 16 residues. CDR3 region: CASSKPDRSISYEQYF. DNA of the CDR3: TGTGCCAGCAGCAAACCAGACAGGTCCATCTCCTACGAGCAGTACTTC.

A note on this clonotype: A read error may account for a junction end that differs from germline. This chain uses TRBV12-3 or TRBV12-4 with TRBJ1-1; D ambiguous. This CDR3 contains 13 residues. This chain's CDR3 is CASSLALKTEAFF. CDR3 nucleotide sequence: TGTGCCAGCAGTTTGGCCCTGAAGACTGAAGCTTTCTTT.

The CDR3 spells CASSHLSRGYNEQFF. The CDR3 coding sequence is TGCGCCAGCAGCCACCTTAGCAGGGGCTACAATGAGCAGTTCTTC. J is TRBJ2-1 and V is TRBV4-1, with D possibly TRBD1 on 6 matching bases. Germline V gives CDR1 MGHRA, CDR2 YSYEKL. The CDR3 consists of 15 residues. Deletions cut 3 bases from V and 3 bases from J, with 12 bases between.

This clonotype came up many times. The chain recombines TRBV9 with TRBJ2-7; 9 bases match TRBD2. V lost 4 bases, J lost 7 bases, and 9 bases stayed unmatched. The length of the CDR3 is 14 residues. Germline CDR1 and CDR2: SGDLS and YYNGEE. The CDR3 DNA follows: TGTGCCAGCAGCTCGGGACTAGCCACGAGGGAGCAGTACTTC. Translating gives CASSSGLATREQYF.

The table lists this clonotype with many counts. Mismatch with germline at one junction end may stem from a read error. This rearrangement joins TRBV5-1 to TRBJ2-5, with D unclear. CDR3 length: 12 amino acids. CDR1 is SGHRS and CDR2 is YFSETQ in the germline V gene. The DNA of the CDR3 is TGTGCCAGCTCACCAAGTGAGGAGACCCAGTACTTC. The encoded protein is CASSPSEETQYF.

Here the CDR3 reads CASSQDWGNNEQFF. Written as DNA, the CDR3 is TGTGCCAGCAGCCAAGATTGGGGGAACAATGAGCAGTTCTTC. The chain combines TRBV14 with TRBJ2-1; TRBD1 or TRBD2 may be the D gene (5 bases each). The V gene lost 0 bases and the J gene lost 5 bases, with 8 bases spanning the gap. CDR3 size: 14 residues. CDR1 and CDR2 (germline): SGHDN, FVKESK. The variable domain in full, completed from reference TRBV14 and TRBJ2-1, reads EAGVTQFPSHSVIEKGQTVTLRCDPISGHDNLYWYRRVMGKEIKFLLHFVKESKQDESGMPNNRFLAERTGGTYSTLKVQPAELEDSGVYFCASSQDWGNNEQFFGPGTRLTVL.

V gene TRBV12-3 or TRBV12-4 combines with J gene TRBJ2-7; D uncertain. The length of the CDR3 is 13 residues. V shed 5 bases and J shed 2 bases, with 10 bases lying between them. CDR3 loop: CASSEDGTYEQYF. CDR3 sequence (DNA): TGTGCCAGCAGTGAGGACGGTACCTACGAGCAGTACTTC.